This T cell receptor beta chain was recorded in a study of a mutant IDH1 vaccine in newly diagnosed glioma. Study-wide background: Vaccines were first given 4-6 weeks after radiotherapy alone, or with temozolomide cycles. Treated patients showed a male proportion of about 60%, a female proportion of about 40%, and a mean age of around 40 years.

Indicated time point: week 35, safety follow-up. With topical imiquimod, each dose of the vaccine consisted of 300 ug of mutant IDH1 20-mer peptide. Donors harbored newly found WHO grade 3 or 4 IDH1-mutant, ATRX-lost astrocytomas. This clone showed up just a few times. Its specificity is not known. Clones were read by immunoSEQ multiplex PCR, and TCRdb kept only the in-frame ones, dropping some. The sample has tens of thousands of clones, about 76% seen once. The input for sequencing was PBMCs, taken from a glioma patient whose treatment included an IDH1 peptide vaccine. This receptor was taken from a woman aged 40 to 50 with glioma. Some clones in this sample may be carry-over from other donors' samples.

CDR3: CASRETGDGNQPQHF. CDR3 bases: TGTGCCAGCAGGGAGACAGGGGATGGCAATCAGCCCCAGCATTTT. This chain connects TRBV2 to TRBJ1-5; 8 bases match TRBD1. The length of the CDR3 is 15 residues. CDR1 is SNHLY, CDR2 FYNNEI, per germline. Losses at the gene ends were 6 bases for V and 2 bases for J; bases not matched to a gene: 6.